The TCR beta chain under discussion was sequenced for a study of regulatory T cells in long-lasting Graves disease. This clonotype came up many times. The J segment lost 4 bases and the V segment lost 6 bases, leaving 9 bases of the junction unmatched. There are 16 residues in the CDR3. CDR1 and CDR2 from the germline V gene are MDHEN and SYDVKM. Assembly of TCR beta libraries relied on iRepertoire HTBI primers together with Arm-PCR of CDR3 regions. Each CDR3 protein is one row after TCRdb ran MiXCR on the multiplex PCR reads. This table holds approximately 490,000 distinct CDR3 sequences, 15% to 20% found once. Time point in this sample: newly diagnosed GD, antithyroid drugs for less than 3 months. RNA from PBMCs was the source of the TCR library. A further study also used this sample, focusing on T cells in Graves' hyperthyroidism and ophthalmopathy. That report notes: Clinical symptoms, serum thyroxine, TRAb, thyroid ultrasound and orbital computed tomography established diagnosis.

The chain recombines TRBV28 with TRBJ2-7, with 13 bases that match TRBD2. The TCR originated in a man between 40 and 49 years old with Graves disease. Sequencing was performed on peripheral blood mononuclear cells (PBMCs), taken at new diagnosis, from a patient treated with antithyroid drugs. For the CDR3, the DNA is TGTGCCAGCAGCGGAAGGGGACTAGCGGGAAGGTACGAGCAGTACTTC. Residues: CASSGRGLAGRYEQYF. Using reference TRBV28 and TRBJ2-7 for the parts outside the CDR3, the full variable domain is DVKVTQSSRYLVKRTGEKVFLECVQDMDHENMFWYRQDPGLGLRLIYFSYDVKMKEKGDIPEGYSVSREKKERFSLILESASTNQTSMYLCASSGRGLAGRYEQYFGPGTRLTVT.